The 32 T cell receptor beta chains below all came from one sample that was sequenced in a study of TIL therapy for anti-PD-1-resistant metastatic lung cancer (dated by TCRdb to the early 2020s). TCR beta CDR3 regions were amplified from genomic DNA with the immunoSEQ v3 hsTCRB kit using bias-controlled multiplex PCR. This immuneACCESS table, as held by TCRdb, lists in-frame sequences with V and J called but not all clones. Of the missing ones, under half trace to an unresolved V gene in checked studies; the others have no known cause. The sample includes 50,000 to 60,000 clones, with approximately 80% observed a single time. The ten largest account for nearly 3% of the sample. The label giving this sample's time point can be read as: pre-treatment sample, taken before nivolumab and TIL therapy. This specimen consisted of blood, obtained at baseline. Receptors were obtained from a person aged 25 to 79 with non-small cell lung cancer.

J is TRBJ1-1 and V is TRBV19, with D possibly TRBD1 on 5 matching bases. The ends were cut back, 5 bases at V and 4 bases at J, with 8 bases in the middle. The CDR3 covers 12 residues. Germline CDR1 LNHDA, CDR2 SQIVND (reference sequence). CDR3 residues: CASSLGATEAFF. The CDR3, as DNA: TGTGCCAGTAGTTTAGGGGCCACTGAAGCTTTCTTT.

The V call is TRBV20-1, the J call TRBJ1-1; no definite D call. Looked up from germline, CDR1 is DFQATT and CDR2 is SNEGSKA (reference sequence). The V gene lost 6 bases and the J gene lost 4 bases, with 6 bases spanning the gap. The CDR3 consists of 10 residues. The CDR3 nucleotides are TGCAGTGCCGTGGGCACTGAAGCTTTCTTT. Translated: CSAVGTEAFF.

The V gene is TRBV19, the J gene TRBJ1-1, with D perhaps matching TRBD1 (6 bases). CDR1 is LNHDA and CDR2 is SQIVND in the germline V gene (reference sequence). The ends were cut back, 3 bases at V and 0 bases at J, with 14 bases in the middle. CDR3 length: 16 amino acids. The CDR3 region is CASSIGRGTMNTEAFF. The CDR3 DNA follows: TGTGCCAGTAGTATTGGCAGGGGAACTATGAACACTGAAGCTTTCTTT.

The rearrangement uses TRBV28 and TRBJ1-5, with D uncertain. From germline, CDR1 is MDHEN and CDR2 SYDVKM. CDR3 length: 16 amino acids. The V end lost 1 base, the J end lost 11 bases, and 21 bases lay between the germline ends. CDR3 coding DNA: TGTGCCAGCAGTTTATATGGAGGGTCTATAATTTCGGCCCAGCATTTT. Translating it yields CASSLYGGSIISAQHF.

This clone was picked up a small number of times. The rearrangement links TRBV9 to TRBJ2-7; 14 bases fit TRBD2. V lost 3 bases to trimming and J lost 2 bases; unmatched junction nucleotides: 4. Germline V CDR1 and CDR2: SGDLS, YYNGEE. The CDR3 totals 16 residues. The CDR3 region is CASSATSGRAAYEQYF. The CDR3 DNA reads as TGTGCCAGCAGCGCGACTAGCGGGAGGGCTGCCTACGAGCAGTACTTC.

The V call is TRBV11-2, the J call TRBJ1-5; no clear D. Trimming removed 5 bases from V and 5 bases from J, with 4 bases in between. The germline V gene encodes CDR1 SGHAT and CDR2 FQNNGV. The CDR3 loop spans 11 amino acids. In DNA form, the CDR3 reads TGTGCCAGCAGCCCGTATCAGCCCCAGCATTTT. Translation gives CASSPYQPQHF.

This clone has only one observation. The chain recombines TRBV29-1 with TRBJ1-1; TRBD1 is a possible D gene (6 bases). This CDR3 comprises 12 residues. Trimming pared 5 bases from V and 8 bases from J, leaving 15 bases between. Germline values: CDR1 SQVTM, CDR2 ANQGSEA. This CDR3 is CSVHPGTIEAFF. DNA for the CDR3: TGCAGCGTTCACCCCGGGACAATAGAAGCTTTCTTT.

The J gene is TRBJ2-2, the V gene TRBV28; tentatively, D is TRBD2 (6 bases). This CDR3 is built from 14 residues. V lost 6 bases and J lost 4, with 12 bases in between. Looked up from germline, CDR1 is MDHEN and CDR2 is SYDVKM. CDR3 loop: CASSFQGGTGELFF. The CDR3 DNA follows: TGTGCCAGCAGCTTTCAGGGAGGCACCGGGGAGCTGTTTTTT.

V gene TRBV2 combines with J gene TRBJ2-1; 9 bases fit TRBD1. The CDR3 totals 15 residues. Germline values: CDR1 SNHLY, CDR2 FYNNEI. After removal of 6 bases from V and 3 bases from J, the junction contained 6 bases not matched to a gene. The CDR3 sequence: CASRSRDRVYNEQFF. The DNA for the CDR3 is TGTGCCAGCAGGAGCCGGGACAGGGTCTACAATGAGCAGTTCTTC.

This rearrangement joins TRBV6-5 to TRBJ1-5, with D possibly being TRBD1 (5 bases). Germline lookup yields CDR1 MNHEY and CDR2 SVGAGI. V was pared by 6 bases and J by 4 bases, with 10 bases between. The length of the CDR3 is 13 residues. CDR3 coding DNA: TGTGCCAGCAGAAGGGACGGTAATCAGCCCCAGCATTTT. Encoded protein: CASRRDGNQPQHF.

This chain links TRBV4-2 with TRBJ2-7, with D possibly TRBD2 on 6 matching bases. This CDR3 contains 16 residues. Germline V gene data show CDR1 as LGHNA and CDR2 as YNFKEQ. Between the trimmed V and J ends, which lost 3 bases and 4 bases, there was a span of 19 bases. The CDR3 is CASSQNPGTGGYEQYF. The CDR3 nucleotides are TGTGCCAGCAGCCAGAACCCCGGGACTGGTGGTTACGAGCAGTACTTC.

This CDR3 reads CASSYPPNEQFF. The DNA for the CDR3 is TGTGCCAGCAGTTACCCCCCGAATGAGCAGTTCTTC. The rearrangement uses TRBV6-2 or TRBV6-3 and TRBJ2-1; D is uncertain. This CDR3 is 12 amino acids long. The germline V and J ends were trimmed by 2 bases and 7 bases, with 6 bases remaining between them. CDR1 is MNHEY, CDR2 SVGEGT, per germline.

The chain uses TRBV24-1 and TRBJ2-1; D not certain. CDR3 length: 12 residues. Germline V gene lookup returns CDR1 KGHDR and CDR2 SFDVKD. V lost 5 bases and J 6 bases, leaving 7 bases between the germline ends. CDR3 region: CATSASSNEQFF. CDR3 sequence (DNA): TGTGCCACCAGTGCTAGTAGCAATGAGCAGTTCTTC.

The chain joins TRBV10-3 to TRBJ2-3; 9 bases map to TRBD2. After removal of 2 bases from V and 3 bases from J, the junction contained 3 bases not matched to a gene. CDR3 length: 15 residues. Germline CDR1 is ENHRY and CDR2 is SYGVKD. The CDR3 DNA reads as TGTGCCATCAGTGAGGGTAGCGGGAGTACAGATACGCAGTATTTT. It yields the protein CAISEGSGSTDTQYF.

This sequence joins TRBV27 and TRBJ2-7; D gene ambiguous. V was shortened by 3 bases and J by 6 bases, with 9 bases between the two germline ends. This CDR3 contains 12 residues. Germline V gene data show CDR1 as MNHEY and CDR2 as SMNVEV (reference sequence). CDR3 amino acids: CASSFSGAEQYF. CDR3 nucleotides: TGTGCCAGCAGTTTCAGTGGAGCCGAGCAGTACTTC.

The rearrangement links TRBV5-1 to TRBJ2-7; TRBD1 matches 7 bases. The CDR3 length is 15 residues. The junction had 13 bases not matched to a gene; V was cut back by 7 bases and J by 3 bases. Germline V lookup: CDR1 SGHRS, CDR2 YFSETQ. The CDR3: CASGRDSPFNYEQYF. The CDR3 DNA follows: TGCGCCAGCGGCAGGGACAGCCCTTTTAACTACGAGCAGTACTTC.

The chain links TRBV24-1 to TRBJ2-1; D possibly uses TRBD1 or TRBD2 (5 bases each). Germline V CDR1 and CDR2: KGHDR, SFDVKD. This CDR3 contains 15 residues. Trimming took 7 bases from V and 2 from J, leaving 14 bases between them. CDR3 sequence (DNA): TGTGCCACCAGACACGGGACGGAAACCTACAATGAGCAGTTCTTC. Its translation is CATRHGTETYNEQFF.

The gene calls are TRBV9 and TRBJ2-5, with D unclear. The CDR3 loop spans 12 amino acids. V lost 3 bases to trimming and J lost 6 bases, with 9 bases between them. The V gene's germline CDR1 is SGDLS and CDR2 YYNGEE. The CDR3 DNA follows: TGTGCCAGCAGCGGGTATGCCAAGACCCAGTACTTC. This sequence encodes CASSGYAKTQYF.

This clone has just one count. The chain combines TRBV15 with TRBJ2-7, with 7 bases matching TRBD1. After removal of 2 bases from V and 3 bases from J, the junction contained 7 bases not matched to a gene. The CDR3 covers 15 residues. Germline CDR1 LNHNV, CDR2 YYDKDF (reference sequence). CDR3 sequence (DNA): TGTGCCACCAGCAGACCCCCGGCAGGGGGCTACGAGCAGTACTTC. This translates into CATSRPPAGGYEQYF. Drawing the rest from reference TRBV15 and TRBJ2-7, the complete variable domain is DAMVIQNPRYQVTQFGKPVTLSCSQTLNHNVMYWYQQKSSQAPKLLFHYYDKDFNNEADTPDNFQSRRPNTSFCFLDIRSPGLGDTAMYLCATSRPPAGGYEQYFGPGTRLTVT.

A single count supports this clone. CDR3 residues: CASSFKVAGQETQYF. CDR3 DNA: TGTGCCAGCAGCTTCAAAGTAGCGGGGCAAGAGACCCAGTACTTC. This chain joins TRBV7-2 and TRBJ2-5; 8 bases are a match to TRBD2. V shed 3 bases, J shed 2 bases, and the junction held 5 bases outside the gene matches. From germline, CDR1 is SGHTA and CDR2 FQGNSA. The CDR3 length is 15 residues.

This sequence joins TRBV28 and TRBJ1-2, with 7 bases that match TRBD1. The CDR3 extends over 15 amino acids. J was trimmed by 4 bases and V by 5 bases; bases with no gene match: 10. Germline V gene lookup returns CDR1 MDHEN and CDR2 SYDVKM. The CDR3 here is CASSRGQAGFYGYTF. CDR3 nucleotide sequence: TGTGCCAGCAGTCGCGGACAGGCCGGATTCTATGGCTACACCTTC.

The V gene is TRBV11-2, the J gene TRBJ2-2; maybe TRBD2 (5 bases). Per the germline V gene, CDR1 is SGHAT and CDR2 is FQNNGV. V was shortened by 2 bases and J by 3 bases, with 10 bases between the two germline ends. This CDR3 is 15 amino acids long. CDR3 loop: CASSLSGRDTGELFF. The CDR3, as DNA: TGTGCCAGCAGCTTAAGCGGAAGGGACACCGGGGAGCTGTTTTTT.

The rearrangement uses TRBV24-1 and TRBJ2-2; either TRBD1 or TRBD2 may fit D (5 bases each). Germline V gene sequence: CDR1 KGHDR, CDR2 SFDVKD. The CDR3 has 19 amino acids. With 5 bases removed from V and 0 bases from J, the gap between germline ends came to 21 bases. CDR3 DNA sequence: TGTGCCACCAGTGGGGGCCCCGGGGCTCCCTGGGCGAACACCGGGGAGCTGTTTTTT. Protein: CATSGGPGAPWANTGELFF.

This clone was detected once. For the CDR3, the DNA is TGTGCCACTACGGGACTAGCGGGAGTCGAGCAGTACTTC. It yields the protein CATTGLAGVEQYF. This chain joins TRBV7-9 and TRBJ2-7, with 14 positions matching TRBD2. CDR1 and CDR2 from the germline V gene are SEHNR and FQNEAQ (reference sequence). This CDR3 contains 13 residues. Trimming removed 10 bases from V and 6 bases from J; junction bases left unmatched: 5.

The chain links TRBV24-1 to TRBJ2-6; 7 nucleotides match TRBD1. The CDR3 is made up of 17 amino acids. Germline CDR1 and CDR2: KGHDR and SFDVKD. J lost 2 bases, V lost 4 bases, and 7 bases had no gene match. CDR3 amino acids: CATSDDRELTGANVLTF. The CDR3 DNA reads as TGTGCCACCAGTGACGACAGGGAATTGACTGGGGCCAACGTCCTGACTTTC.

The V and J genes are TRBV7-6 and TRBJ1-3; no definite D call. CDR3 length: 15 amino acids. Germline CDR1 SGHVS, CDR2 FNYEAQ. V was shortened by 6 bases and J by 0 bases, with 12 bases between the two germline ends. The CDR3 DNA reads as TGTGCCAGCAGTTCAGACATTATCTCTGGAAACACCATATATTTT. Protein product: CASSSDIISGNTIYF.

The chain combines TRBV5-4 with TRBJ2-7; D gene uncertain. The V gene lost 1 base and the J gene lost 5 bases, with 7 bases spanning the gap. Germline V gene data show CDR1 as SGHNT and CDR2 as YYREEE (reference sequence). CDR3 length equals 12 residues. CDR3 sequence (DNA): TGTGCCAGCAGCTTGTCACGGAACGAGCAGTACTTC. This gives the protein CASSLSRNEQYF.

The rearrangement links TRBV3-1 (or the pseudogene TRBV3-2) to TRBJ2-4; TRBD1 matches 10 bases. Germline CDR1 is LGHDT and CDR2 is YNNKEL (reference sequence). The length of the CDR3 is 14 residues. Trimming at V came to 4 bases and at J to 8 bases, leaving 5 bases not matched to a gene. CDR3 sequence: CASSPTGGRHIQYF. CDR3 nucleotide sequence: TGTGCCAGCAGCCCGACAGGGGGCAGACACATTCAGTACTTC.

V gene TRBV7-9 combines with J gene TRBJ2-1, with TRBD2 matching 11 bases. In germline, CDR1 is SEHNR, CDR2 FQNEAQ (reference sequence). V lost 6 bases, J lost 3 bases, and 4 bases stayed unmatched. The CDR3 consists of 15 residues. CDR3 nucleotide sequence: TGTGCCAGCAGTTCCGGACTAGCGGGCTACAATGAGCAGTTCTTC. Amino acid sequence: CASSSGLAGYNEQFF.

The chain has TRBV5-4 and TRBJ1-5; no reliable D call. The V end was cut by 4 bases, the J end by 5 bases, with 13 bases between. The CDR3 has 14 residues. Germline V gene lookup returns CDR1 SGHNT and CDR2 YYREEE (reference sequence). The CDR3 protein is CASSRGGSDQPQHF. The CDR3 DNA sequence: TGTGCCAGCAGCCGGGGTGGGAGCGATCAGCCCCAGCATTTT.

The V and J genes are TRBV2 and TRBJ2-1, with D uncertain. The CDR3 extends over 17 amino acids. Germline CDR1 and CDR2: SNHLY and FYNNEI. V lost 2 bases and J 0 bases, leaving 14 bases between the germline ends. CDR3 protein: CASSERLGVSSYNEQFF. The CDR3 DNA follows: TGTGCCAGCAGTGAACGGTTGGGCGTGAGCTCCTACAATGAGCAGTTCTTC. The entire variable domain, with the rest obtained from reference TRBV2 and TRBJ2-1, is as follows: EPEVTQTPSHQVTQMGQEVILRCVPISNHLYFYWYRQILGQKVEFLVSFYNNEISEKSEIFDDQFSVERPDGSNFTLKIRSTKLEDSAMYFCASSERLGVSSYNEQFFGPGTRLTVL.

There are a few counts of this clone. The V and J genes are TRBV2 and TRBJ2-7; D gene uncertain. Germline CDR1 SNHLY, CDR2 FYNNEI. CDR3 length equals 12 residues. V lost 4 bases and J 4 bases, leaving 8 bases between the germline ends. The CDR3 loop reads CASSVDTYEQYF. In nucleotides, the CDR3 is TGTGCCAGCAGTGTAGATACGTACGAGCAGTACTTC. The variable domain in full, completed from reference TRBV2 and TRBJ2-7, reads EPEVTQTPSHQVTQMGQEVILRCVPISNHLYFYWYRQILGQKVEFLVSFYNNEISEKSEIFDDQFSVERPDGSNFTLKIRSTKLEDSAMYFCASSVDTYEQYFGPGTRLTVT.